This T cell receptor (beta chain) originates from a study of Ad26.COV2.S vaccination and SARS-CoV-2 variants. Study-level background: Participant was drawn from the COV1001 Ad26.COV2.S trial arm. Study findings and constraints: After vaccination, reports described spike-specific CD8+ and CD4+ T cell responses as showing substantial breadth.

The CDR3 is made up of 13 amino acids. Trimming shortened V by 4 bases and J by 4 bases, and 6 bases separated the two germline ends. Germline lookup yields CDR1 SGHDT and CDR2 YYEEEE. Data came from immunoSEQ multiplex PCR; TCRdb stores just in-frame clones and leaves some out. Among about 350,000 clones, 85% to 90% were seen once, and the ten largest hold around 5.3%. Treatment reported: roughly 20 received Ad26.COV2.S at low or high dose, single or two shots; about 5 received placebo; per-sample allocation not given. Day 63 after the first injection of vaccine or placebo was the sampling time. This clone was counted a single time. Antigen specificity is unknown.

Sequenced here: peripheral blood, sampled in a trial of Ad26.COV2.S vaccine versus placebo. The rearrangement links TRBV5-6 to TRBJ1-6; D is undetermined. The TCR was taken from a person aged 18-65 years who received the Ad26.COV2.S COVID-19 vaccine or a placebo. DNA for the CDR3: TGTGCCAGCAGCCAGGAATATAATTCACCCCTCCACTTT. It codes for CASSQEYNSPLHF.